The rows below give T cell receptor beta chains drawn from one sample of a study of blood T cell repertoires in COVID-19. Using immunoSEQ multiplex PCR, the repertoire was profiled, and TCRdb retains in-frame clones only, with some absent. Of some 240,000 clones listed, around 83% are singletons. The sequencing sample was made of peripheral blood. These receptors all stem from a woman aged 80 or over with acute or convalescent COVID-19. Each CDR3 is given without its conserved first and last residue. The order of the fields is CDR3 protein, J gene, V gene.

CDR3: ASSQGGSGDTQY; J: TRBJ2-3; V: TRBV3-1/TRBV3-2
CDR3: ASSLEWGGTEAF; J: TRBJ1-1; V: TRBV11-2
CDR3: ASTQGTSNQPQH; J: TRBJ1-5; V: TRBV7-9
CDR3: ASSDRDGGNSGANVLT; J: TRBJ2-6; V: TRBV28
CDR3: ASSRGEGNYGYT; J: TRBJ1-2; V: TRBV7-6
CDR3: ASSLLGTSSGEQF; J: TRBJ2-1; V: TRBV7-2
CDR3: ASRFNTGPSSYEQY; J: TRBJ2-7; V: TRBV2
CDR3: ASSLQISGANVLT; J: TRBJ2-6; V: TRBV4-1
CDR3: ATSDPYQPQH; J: TRBJ1-5; V: TRBV24-1
CDR3: ASSPPGQTNYGYT; J: TRBJ1-2; V: TRBV5-4
CDR3: ASSQEGTGRNHGYT; J: TRBJ1-2; V: TRBV4-1
CDR3: ASRGTGSTNEKLF; J: TRBJ1-4; V: TRBV2
CDR3: ASSRGQNSNQPQH; J: TRBJ1-5; V: TRBV2
CDR3: ASSWGGGSWNQPQH; J: TRBJ1-5; V: TRBV28
CDR3: ASNLGRAAYNEQF; J: TRBJ2-1; V: TRBV2
CDR3: ASSPNSADTQY; J: TRBJ2-3; V: TRBV18
CDR3: ASATRSSYNSPLH; J: TRBJ1-6; V: TRBV27
CDR3: ASSQELEGSSYNEQF; J: TRBJ2-1; V: TRBV3-1/TRBV3-2
CDR3: ASSQETGGATDTQY; J: TRBJ2-3; V: TRBV14
CDR3: ASNEGTSTDTQY; J: TRBJ2-3; V: TRBV6-4